The rows below give T cell receptor beta chains drawn from one sample of a study of blood T cell repertoires in COVID-19. The protocol was immunoSEQ multiplex PCR, while the TCRdb copy is restricted to in-frame clones and leaves out a portion. The table lists 300,000 to 400,000 clones, 87% of them singletons. Sequencing was performed on peripheral blood. Receptors originate from a young man with COVID-19, enrolled during active disease. Both conserved end residues are part of each CDR3. The D gene is left open where the match is weak. Size tells how often a clone was seen (once, few, many) or the class of an expanded clone, and some rows leave it out.

TRBV25-1	13	-	TRBJ2-5	-	TGTGCCAGCAGATTGACAGTCGGGGAGACCCAGTACTTC	CASRLTVGETQYF
TRBV6-5	14	-	TRBJ1-1	-	TGTGCCAGCAGTAGACCGGGGTTGAACACTGAAGCTTTCTTT	CASSRPGLNTEAFF
TRBV3-1/TRBV3-2	14	TRBD1	TRBJ1-2	-	TGTGCCAGCAGCCACCAGGGGGCAGGGTATGGCTACACCTTC	CASSHQGAGYGYTF
TRBV5-1	14	TRBD1	TRBJ2-3	-	TGCGCCAGCAGCTTGGCCACAGGGGCAGATACGCAGTATTTT	CASSLATGADTQYF
TRBV7-7	13	-	TRBJ2-1	-	TGTGCCAGCAGCTTTTCTGAGGGAAATGAGCAGTTCTTC	CASSFSEGNEQFF
TRBV28	14	-	TRBJ1-4	-	TGTGCCAGCTCCTGGGCGTCAACTAATGAAAAACTGTTTTTT	CASSWASTNEKLFF
TRBV2	13	-	TRBJ1-5	-	TGTGCCAGCAAGGGGCGTTCGGATCAGCCCCAGCATTTT	CASKGRSDQPQHF
TRBV15	15	-	TRBJ1-1	-	TGTGCCACCAGCACCCTACGGTATATGAACACTGAAGCTTTCTTT	CATSTLRYMNTEAFF
TRBV3-1/TRBV3-2	14	-	TRBJ1-2	-	TGTGCCAGCAGTCGAACAGGGTCCAAGGATGGCTACACCTTC	CASSRTGSKDGYTF
TRBV5-1	14	-	TRBJ1-1	-	TGCGCCAGCAGCTTGGCCGCAGGGCTGGTTGAAGCTTTCTTT	CASSLAAGLVEAFF
TRBV29-1	13	TRBD1	TRBJ1-2	-	TGCAGCGGCAAGGGACAGGGGGAGGGTGGCTACACCTTC	CSGKGQGEGGYTF
TRBV18	16	TRBD2	TRBJ2-5	-	TGTGCCAGCTCACCTGGGACTAGCGGGACTCAAGAGACCCAGTACTTC	CASSPGTSGTQETQYF
TRBV12-5	17	-	TRBJ1-5	-	TGTGCTAGCGCAATCGCAGCCCTTCCAGGGGGCAATCAGCCCCAGCATTTT	CASAIAALPGGNQPQHF
TRBV6-5	15	TRBD1	TRBJ2-3	-	TGTGCCAGCAGCCTGGACAGGGGGTCGACAGATACGCAGTATTTT	CASSLDRGSTDTQYF
TRBV6-5	14	TRBD1	TRBJ2-7	-	TGTGCCAGCAGGTCTCGGGGACAGTCCTACGAGCAGTACTTC	CASRSRGQSYEQYF
TRBV5-1	16	TRBD2	TRBJ2-1	-	TGCGCCAGCAGCTTGTTTGAACTAGCGGGGCGGAATGAGCAGTTCTTC	CASSLFELAGRNEQFF
TRBV25-1	17	TRBD2	TRBJ2-1	-	TGTGCCAGCAGTCAAGTAGCGGGAGATCCCCTACGCGGTGAGCAGTTCTTC	CASSQVAGDPLRGEQFF
TRBV10-3	12	-	TRBJ1-5	-	TGTGCCATCAGTGGGACAGCCCAGCCCCAGCATTTT	CAISGTAQPQHF
TRBV4-3	18	TRBD2	TRBJ2-1	-	TGCGCCAGCAGCCAAGGGGCTATTGGGACTAGTCTCAACAATGAGCAGTTCTTC	CASSQGAIGTSLNNEQFF
TRBV11-2	15	-	TRBJ1-6	-	TGTGCCAGCAGCTTAGGGGGCAGGGGCCAGTCACCCCTCCACTTT	CASSLGGRGQSPLHF
TRBV6-2/TRBV6-3	14	-	TRBJ1-4	-	TGTGCCAGCAGCCGCGGGGCAACTAATGAAAAACTGTTTTTT	CASSRGATNEKLFF
TRBV9	14	-	TRBJ1-5	-	TGTGCCAGCAGCGATCAGGGTTCCCGTCAGCCCCAGCATTTT	CASSDQGSRQPQHF
TRBV27	15	-	TRBJ2-4	-	TGTGCCAGCAGTTTATTTCCAGGGTGGGAAAACATTCAGTACTTC	CASSLFPGWENIQYF
TRBV5-5	16	-	TRBJ2-1	-	TGTGCCAGCAGCGAAGACAGTTCGCCGTCCTACAATGAGCAGTTCTTC	CASSEDSSPSYNEQFF
TRBV5-3	18	TRBD1	TRBJ1-5	-	TGTGCCAGAAGGTCCCGGGACAGGGGAATAGGGCGGCATCAGCCCCAGCATTTT	CARRSRDRGIGRHQPQHF
TRBV24-1	18	TRBD2	TRBJ2-1	-	TGTGCCACCAGTGATACCCCGCCTCCTAGCGGGGGCCCCAATGAGCAGTTCTTC	CATSDTPPPSGGPNEQFF
TRBV5-1	15	TRBD1	TRBJ2-7	-	TGCGCCAGCAGCTTGGCCGGGACAGCAACCTACGAGCAGTACTTC	CASSLAGTATYEQYF
TRBV11-1	13	TRBD1	TRBJ1-1	-	TGTGCCAGCAAGGGACAGGGTGGGACTGAAGCTTTCTTT	CASKGQGGTEAFF
TRBV24-1	16	TRBD1	TRBJ2-1	few	TGTGCCACCAGTGCCGGATGGACAGGGCACTACAATGAGCAGTTCTTC	CATSAGWTGHYNEQFF
TRBV7-3	14	-	TRBJ2-3	-	TGTGCCAGCAGCTTAAGCGGGACGCCAGATACGCAGTATTTT	CASSLSGTPDTQYF
TRBV6-5	14	-	TRBJ1-5	-	TGTGCCAGCAGCCGACAGGATTCCAGTCAGCCCCAGCATTTT	CASSRQDSSQPQHF
TRBV15	16	-	TRBJ1-1	-	TGTGCCACCAGCAGAGATGAAGACAGTTTGAACACTGAAGCTTTCTTT	CATSRDEDSLNTEAFF
TRBV18	16	-	TRBJ1-6	-	TGTGCCAGCTCACCCCGCCGCGAGGCTTGGGATTCACCCCTCCACTTT	CASSPRREAWDSPLHF
TRBV4-3	17	TRBD2	TRBJ2-1	-	TGCGCCAGCAGCCAGCGACTAGCGGGGGGCCCCTACAATGAGCAGTTCTTC	CASSQRLAGGPYNEQFF
TRBV4-2	14	-	TRBJ2-1	-	TGTGCCAGCAATGTCGATCGGGAATACAATGAGCAGTTCTTC	CASNVDREYNEQFF
TRBV6-5	14	-	TRBJ1-2	-	TGTGCCAGCAGTTACTCCCAGGAGGCGCGAGGCTACACCTTC	CASSYSQEARGYTF
TRBV2	12	-	TRBJ2-5	-	TGTGCCAGCAGTGATTTTCGGACAGACAAGTACTTC	CASSDFRTDKYF
TRBV27	16	TRBD1	TRBJ1-3	-	TGTGCCAGCACTGGCGACAGGGGGCGGTTTGGAAACACCATATATTTT	CASTGDRGRFGNTIYF
TRBV7-7	13	TRBD1	TRBJ2-7	-	TGTGCCAGCAGCCAGGACAGGTTCTACGAGCAGTACTTC	CASSQDRFYEQYF
TRBV5-4	13	-	TRBJ1-4	few	TGTGCCAGCAGCTTGGATAGGGGACGGGGGATGTTTTTT	CASSLDRGRGMFF
TRBV7-6	16	TRBD2	TRBJ2-1	-	TGTGCCAGCAGCCCCGGGTCTAGCGGGGGGGCTAGTGAGCAGTTCTTC	CASSPGSSGGASEQFF
TRBV6-2/TRBV6-3	14	-	TRBJ2-3	-	TGTGCCAGCAGCCCAACAGGGAATCCAGATACGCAGTATTTT	CASSPTGNPDTQYF
TRBV9	17	TRBD2	TRBJ2-3	-	TGTGCCAGCAGCGTAGCTAAAAGCGGGGGCCTCCTGGATACGCAGTATTTT	CASSVAKSGGLLDTQYF
TRBV5-4	14	-	TRBJ1-1	-	TGTGCCAGCAGCCCCCGCGCCGTTCCCACTGAAGCTTTCTTT	CASSPRAVPTEAFF
TRBV4-1	13	TRBD1	TRBJ1-4	-	TGCGCCAGCAGCCGGGGACAGATCGAAAAACTGTTTTTT	CASSRGQIEKLFF
TRBV28	15	TRBD2	TRBJ2-3	-	TGTGCCAGCAGTTTTAGGCGGGAGGTTGTAGATACGCAGTATTTT	CASSFRREVVDTQYF
TRBV28	15	-	TRBJ1-5	-	TGTGCCAGCAGTTTAATTCCCAGGGGTAATCAGCCCCAGCATTTT	CASSLIPRGNQPQHF
TRBV10-1	15	TRBD1	TRBJ1-3	-	TGCGCCAGCAGTGAGACGGGGACAGGGGGGAACACCATATATTTT	CASSETGTGGNTIYF
TRBV3-1/TRBV3-2	11	-	TRBJ1-6	-	TGTGCCAGCAGCCCTAAGATAGTCCTCCACTTT	CASSPKIVLHF
TRBV9	15	-	TRBJ2-1	-	TGTGCCAGCAGCGTAGGTCCGAGCTCCTACAATGAGCAGTTCTTC	CASSVGPSSYNEQFF
TRBV15	17	-	TRBJ2-3	few	TGTGCCACCAGCAGGCTGACCGGTAGGGGCGGCACAGATACGCAGTATTTT	CATSRLTGRGGTDTQYF